Listed below are T cell receptor beta chains from one sample, sequenced in a study of blood T cell repertoires in COVID-19. The protocol was immunoSEQ multiplex PCR, while the TCRdb copy is restricted to in-frame clones and leaves out a portion. This table holds roughly 68,000 clones, approximately 81% found once. The sequencing sample was made of peripheral blood. Source of these receptors: a man aged 50 to 60 with active COVID-19. The CDR3 runs from the conserved cysteine through the conserved F or W. A D gene is named only where the DNA matches it firmly. Not every row has a clone size; where given, it reads once, few, many or a size class.

size: few
J: TRBJ2-2
V: TRBV6-5
D: TRBD2
CDR3: CASGTSEAGELFF
DNA: TGTGCCAGCGGGACTAGCGAAGCCGGGGAGCTGTTTTTT

size: .
J: TRBJ2-5
V: TRBV6-5
D: .
CDR3: CASSAGTAHSRTQYF
DNA: TGTGCCAGCAGCGCCGGGACTGCCCATAGTCGGACCCAGTACTTC

size: .
J: TRBJ2-1
V: TRBV7-9
D: .
CDR3: CASSLMIEQFF
DNA: TGTGCCAGCAGCCTAATGATTGAGCAGTTCTTC

size: .
J: TRBJ2-5
V: TRBV3-1/TRBV3-2
D: .
CDR3: CASRKGGTGEANF
DNA: TGTGCCAGCCGAAAGGGGGGGACGGGCGAAGCGAACTTC

size: .
J: TRBJ2-3
V: TRBV12-3/TRBV12-4
D: .
CDR3: CASSAQTTDTQYF
DNA: TGTGCCAGCAGTGCACAGACGACAGATACGCAGTATTTT

size: many
J: TRBJ2-7
V: TRBV5-4
D: .
CDR3: CASSSDRYEQYF
DNA: TGTGCCAGCAGCTCGGACAGATACGAGCAGTACTTC

size: .
J: TRBJ1-1
V: TRBV18
D: .
CDR3: CASSLRDGTEAFF
DNA: TGTGCCAGCTCTCTACGGGATGGCACTGAAGCTTTCTTT

size: .
J: TRBJ2-1
V: TRBV6-5
D: .
CDR3: CASRGLSLSYNEQFF
DNA: TGTGCCAGCAGGGGACTCTCCCTCTCCTACAATGAGCAGTTCTTC

size: .
J: TRBJ2-1
V: TRBV19
D: .
CDR3: CASSLTFYSYNEQFF
DNA: TGTGCCAGTTCCTTAACTTTTTACTCCTACAATGAGCAGTTCTTC

size: .
J: TRBJ2-1
V: TRBV7-6
D: .
CDR3: CASSLTGYNEQFF
DNA: TGTGCCAGCAGCTTGACAGGATACAATGAGCAGTTCTTC

size: .
J: TRBJ1-1
V: TRBV7-2
D: TRBD1
CDR3: CASSLPGQGTEAFF
DNA: TGTGCCAGCAGCTTACCGGGACAGGGCACTGAAGCTTTCTTT

size: once
J: TRBJ2-3
V: TRBV19
D: TRBD2
CDR3: CASSVLAGVTDTQYF
DNA: TGTGCCAGTAGCGTTCTAGCGGGAGTAACAGATACGCAGTATTTT

size: .
J: TRBJ1-1
V: TRBV19
D: .
CDR3: CASSRGALGLEAFF
DNA: TGTGCCAGTAGCCGGGGAGCCCTTGGGCTTGAAGCTTTCTTT

size: .
J: TRBJ2-3
V: TRBV10-3
D: TRBD2
CDR3: CAISGSLSGRGTDTQYF
DNA: TGTGCCATCAGTGGGAGCCTTAGCGGGAGAGGCACAGATACGCAGTATTTT

size: .
J: TRBJ2-1
V: TRBV18
D: .
CDR3: CASSPGDNEQFF
DNA: TGTGCCAGCTCACCAGGAGACAATGAGCAGTTCTTC

size: .
J: TRBJ1-1
V: TRBV5-1
D: TRBD1
CDR3: CASQQGTGNIGRGAFF
DNA: TGCGCCAGCCAGCAGGGGACAGGGAATATAGGGAGGGGAGCTTTCTTT

size: .
J: TRBJ2-7
V: TRBV5-1
D: TRBD2
CDR3: CASRETAGGPHEQYF
DNA: TGCGCCAGCAGGGAAACAGCGGGGGGACCTCACGAGCAGTACTTC

size: .
J: TRBJ2-3
V: TRBV21-1
D: .
CDR3: CASSPSAGGTDTQYF
DNA: TGTGCCAGCAGCCCCAGTGCAGGCGGCACAGATACGCAGTATTTT

size: .
J: TRBJ2-2
V: TRBV12-3/TRBV12-4
D: .
CDR3: CASSLSGELFF
DNA: TGTGCCAGCAGTTTGAGCGGGGAGCTGTTTTTT